This T cell receptor (beta chain) was documented in a study of blood T cell repertoires in COVID-19. Study-level information: COVID-19 samples, acute and convalescent, were from the United States, Italy and Spain. Sources were T cells, B-cell-depleted T cells, or PBMCs; the material itself was cDNA or gDNA.

The germline V gene has CDR1 MNHEY and CDR2 SVGAGI. V lost 6 bases to trimming and J lost 8 bases; unmatched junction nucleotides: 12. This CDR3 is built from 15 residues. Profiling relied on immunoSEQ multiplex PCR, and the TCRdb table lists in-frame clones only, not all of them. Here the sample spans about 230,000 clones, roughly 84% being singletons. The V call is TRBV6-5, the J call TRBJ1-1, with TRBD1 identical over 10 bases. The sequencing input was peripheral blood. This receptor was identified in a man aged 35 to 55 who had recovered from COVID-19. For the CDR3, the DNA is TGTGCCAGCAGGGCCCGGACAGGGGGAAGGGAGGAAGCTTTCTTT. Its translation: CASRARTGGREEAFF.